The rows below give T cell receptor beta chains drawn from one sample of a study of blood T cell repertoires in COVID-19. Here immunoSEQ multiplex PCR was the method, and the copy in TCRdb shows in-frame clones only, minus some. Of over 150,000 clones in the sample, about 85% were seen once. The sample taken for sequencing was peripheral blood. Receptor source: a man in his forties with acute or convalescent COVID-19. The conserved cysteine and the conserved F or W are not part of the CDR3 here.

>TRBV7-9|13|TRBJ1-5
ASSLGTPNGQPQH
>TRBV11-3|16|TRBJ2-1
ASSRAGTSGGAYNEQF
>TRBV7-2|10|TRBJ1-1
ASSFSRAKAF
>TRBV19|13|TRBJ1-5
ASSSDRARNQPQH
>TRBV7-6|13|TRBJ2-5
ASSYGRGQQETQY
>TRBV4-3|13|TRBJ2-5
ASSQEGTSGETQY
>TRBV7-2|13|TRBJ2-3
ASSYATGGWDTQY
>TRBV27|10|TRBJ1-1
ASSSIGGRAF
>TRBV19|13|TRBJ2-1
ASTKNSGGDNEQF
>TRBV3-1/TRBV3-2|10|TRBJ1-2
ASSQLLRTLT